This T cell receptor beta chain was retrieved from a study of shared clonotypes between healthy human individuals (dated by TCRdb to about 2020). The study in broad terms: A couple of women and a few men aged 18 to 49 years were included in the cohort. For each donor, CD4 naive and CD4 memory were each given three plates, CD8 naive was given two plates, and CD8 memory was given one plate. The study deeply sequenced blood TCR repertoires of about five healthy adults to estimate repertoire size and the extent of clonotype sharing between individuals. To increase sequencing depth and limit assay-specific biases, TCR repertoire library preparation and sequencing were carried out by different laboratories using diverse techniques. Between about 0.94 and 10 billion PBMCs per donor were obtained by leukapheresis.

Relative to germline, V is missing 8 bases and J is missing 6 bases, with 1 base of the junction outside any gene match. CDR1 and CDR2, looked up from the germline V gene (reference sequence), are MNHEY and SMNVEV. The cysteine opens and the phenylalanine closes a CDR3 of 13 amino acids. Of all the DNA, just the CDR3 is kept, 39 bases in frame from base 1. Using the deep immunoSEQ assay, TCR CDR3 regions were amplified from genomic DNA by multiplex PCR. Extracted genomic DNA from each cell subset was distributed evenly across all wells of several immunoSEQ 96-well plates, and each plate was treated as a replicate. Each replicate PCR for sorted subsets received around 200 ng genomic DNA, equal to about 30,000 T cell genomes. Purified libraries were quantified with a Qubit 3.0 fluorometer, sized on a Bioanalyzer 2100, and re-quantified with the KAPA Library Quantification kit. Each immunoSEQ 96-well plate was sequenced on its own single-read 150-cycle Illumina NextSeq 550 flow cell. Concerning the study's data processing: Because only junctional sequences without quality scores were contained in the immunoSEQ output, filtering matching that applied to full-length reads could not be performed. Sequences were annotated with PyIR, a Python wrapper for IgBLAST v1.9, and V/J genes and CDR3 were assigned using IMGT germline references. Reads were filtered out if the reads had weak V/J assignments (E-value above 1e-6), no CDR3, stop codons, out-of-frame junctions, or ambiguous translated residues. V3J clonotypes were defined as sequences sharing the same inferred V gene, J gene, and CDR3 amino acid sequence. The percentage overlap between two repertoires was calculated by dividing the number of shared unique clonotypes by the size of the smaller repertoire. RTK rarefaction, the Chao1 estimator, and Recon v2.1 estimates of unobserved clonotypes were used to assess repertoire richness. Generation probabilities for all TCRbeta clonotypes obtained by the gDNA method from a handful of donors were computed using OLGA. Here the immuneACCESS table is served through TCRdb, limited to in-frame sequences with V and J called. Missing clones are a known gap in these copies; in checked studies unresolved V genes cover under half, and the rest lacks a known reason. D and trimming were read from the DNA, whereas the V and J calls and clone size are those reported in that table. Across this sample there are around 610,000 clones, with about 96% seen only once. The ten most abundant clones make up about 0.12% of the sample.

As for this clone: No antigen is known for it. Nothing much larger sits one base from this clone, and base qualities are not available.

For the CD8 naive samples, CD45RO-negative cells were positively selected for CCR7, yielding a CD45RA+CCR7+ population from which TemRA cells were excluded. The donors were healthy, HIV-negative adults who had no recently reported acute infections or vaccinations. Every donor was a Caucasian adult residing in Nashville, Tennessee, USA. Blood was obtained by leukapheresis, after which PBMCs were separated by Ficoll-Histopaque density gradient centrifugation and cryopreserved in liquid nitrogen vapor phase. Analytical flow cytometry was used to check the purity and quantity of each magnetically sorted T cell population. Genomic DNA was isolated from every sorted fraction and measured by UV absorbance on a Nanodrop 2000c. What the study reported, not specific to this receptor: Pairwise subsampling led to the expectation that sequencing depth would affect the degree of clonotype sharing among donors. Naive subsets generally had larger estimated clonotype richness than memory subsets did. Sampling was restricted to blood, and TCR repertoires in tissue are likely to differ from TCR repertoires in blood. Higher generation probabilities were observed for clonotypes shared by all four sorted-subset donors than for non-shared clonotypes. Even with the large sequencing depth, rarefaction of the sorted-subset datasets indicated that sequencing was incomplete. Because the study included only a small number of donors, the genetic and exposure-history diversity represented was limited. Approximately 5% of naive CD4, 3.5% of naive CD8, roughly 2.4% of memory CD4, and 0.35% to 0.5% of memory CD8 clonotypes were shared across a handful of donors.

This receptor was taken from a woman aged 25 to 39 in good health. The sequenced material came from naive CD8+ T cells sorted from blood. Sample cell subset or site, as interpreted from the label and publication: CD45RA+CCR7+. The chain joins TRBV27 to TRBJ1-4, with 12 middle bases fitting TRBD1. The DNA sequence follows: TGTGCCAGCCGGGACAGGGGGCATGAAAAACTGTTTTTT. Its product reads: CASRDRGHEKLFF.